This passage covers 15 T cell receptor beta chains from one sample sequenced in a study of metastatic and nonmetastatic thyroid tumors (dated by TCRdb to about 2020). Before undergoing thyroid surgery, none of the patients had been given any kind of treatment. Libraries came from PCR. Instrument on record: Illumina HiSeq 4000. TCRdb's own reprocessing of the public reads used fastp at Q25 and MiXCR and kept productive beta chains. The sample records 43,000 or so clones, 15% to 20% of which are singletons. About 20% of the sample goes to the ten largest clones. Sample: blood. The receptors derive from a female donor with papillary thyroid cancer or a benign thyroid nodule (not recorded which). Some clones in this sample may be carry-over from other donors' samples.

In its sample, this clone was seen many times. V is TRBV4-2 and J is TRBJ2-1; D call uncertain. The V gene's germline CDR1 is LGHNA and CDR2 YNFKEQ. The V end was cut by 4 bases, the J end by 7 bases, with 17 bases between. The CDR3 runs to 15 residues. The CDR3 sequence is CASSPENRKENEQFF. CDR3 coding DNA: TGTGCCAGCAGCCCAGAAAACCGAAAAGAAAATGAGCAGTTCTTC.

V and J are TRBV20-1 and TRBJ1-6; D gene ambiguous. CDR3 length: 12 amino acids. V was cut by 4 bases and J by 5 bases, with 6 bases left in between. Germline assignment: CDR1 DFQATT and CDR2 SNEGSKA (reference sequence). The CDR3 here is CSATDHNSPLHF. Written as DNA, the CDR3 is TGCAGTGCTACCGACCATAATTCACCCCTCCACTTT.

The sample holds many counts of this clone. The gene calls are TRBV6-6 and TRBJ2-7; TRBD2 agrees at 7 bases. Per the germline V gene, CDR1 is MNHNY and CDR2 is SVGAGI (reference sequence). This CDR3 has 15 residues. With V trimmed by 7 bases and J by 0 bases, 9 bases remained unmatched. This CDR3 reads CASMLFGGNSYEQYF. The CDR3 DNA follows: TGTGCCAGCATGTTATTCGGGGGGAACTCCTACGAGCAGTACTTC.

This clone was recorded at least ten times. A single base separates this from a much larger clone, so it may be a read error. The same CDR3 also results from other DNA sequences found in this sample. This chain links TRBV5-1 with TRBJ2-7; 7 bases fit TRBD2. In germline, CDR1 is SGHRS, CDR2 YFSETQ. The CDR3 length is 12 residues. V gave up 0 bases and J gave up 6 bases; unmatched junction bases: 0. The CDR3 nucleotides read TGCGCCAGCAGCTTGGGGGAGGGCGAGCAGTACTTC. It encodes CASSLGEGEQYF.

The chain is built from TRBV11-2 and TRBJ2-3; TRBD1 might be the D (6 bases). V was cut by 5 bases and J by 2 bases, with 14 bases left in between. This CDR3 is 15 amino acids long. Germline V gene lookup returns CDR1 SGHAT and CDR2 FQNNGV. The CDR3 DNA reads as TGTGCCAGCAGCCCTGGGGGCTACACCACAGATACGCAGTATTTT. Residues: CASSPGGYTTDTQYF.

In this sample, this clone turned up many times. V is TRBV18 and J is TRBJ1-3; D unresolved. The V end lost 3 bases, the J end lost 11 bases, and 8 bases lay between the germline ends. The germline V gene has CDR1 KGHSH and CDR2 LQKENI. This CDR3 has 11 residues. CDR3 region: CASSPGAAIYF. In DNA form, the CDR3 reads TGTGCCAGCTCACCCGGTGCAGCCATATATTTT.

In DNA form, the CDR3 reads TGTGCCAGCTCCCGGGCAGGGGTCGAGACCCAGTACTTC. It specifies CASSRAGVETQYF. This chain joins TRBV11-2 and TRBJ2-5, with D perhaps matching TRBD1 (6 bases). V lost 8 bases to trimming and J lost 5 bases, with 15 bases between them. Germline CDR1 is SGHAT and CDR2 is FQNNGV. The CDR3 has 13 residues.

This clone has only a few counts. This chain joins TRBV27 and TRBJ2-7; the D is unclear. The germline CDR1 and CDR2 sequences are MNHEY and SMNVEV (reference sequence). The CDR3 totals 14 residues. Trimming stripped 5 bases from V and 2 bases from J, with 13 bases between. The CDR3 DNA reads TGTGCCAGCAGTGAACAACTCGTAGCCTACGAGCAGTACTTC. Protein sequence: CASSEQLVAYEQYF.

This clone was observed at least ten times. This CDR3 is also generated by other DNA sequences in the sample. V is TRBV11-2 and J is TRBJ1-4; D uncertain. V shed 3 bases and J shed 8 bases, with 13 bases lying between them. CDR1 is SGHAT, CDR2 FQNNGV, per germline. This CDR3 has 14 residues. CDR3 amino acids: CASSLTPREEKLFF. As DNA, the CDR3 is TGTGCCAGCAGCTTGACACCGCGGGAAGAAAAACTGTTTTTT. Full variable domain (missing parts from reference TRBV11-2 and TRBJ1-4): EAGVAQSPRYKIIEKRQSVAFWCNPISGHATLYWYQQILGQGPKLLIQFQNNGVVDDSQLPKDRFSAERLKGVDSTLKIQPAKLEDSAVYLCASSLTPREEKLFFGSGTQLSVL.

This clone was detected many times. The chain uses TRBV27 and TRBJ1-4; D remains ambiguous. CDR1 and CDR2 (germline): MNHEY, SMNVEV (reference sequence). The CDR3 runs to 14 residues. Trimming took 4 bases from V and 8 from J, leaving 14 bases between them. Written as DNA, the CDR3 is TGTGCCAGCAGTTACGGGAGGGCAGAGGAAAAACTGTTTTTT. Its translation: CASSYGRAEEKLFF.

This clone has a count of ten or more. The gene calls are TRBV5-1 and TRBJ2-3, with a possible D match to TRBD2 (6 bases). This CDR3 spans 15 amino acids. V gave up 4 bases and J gave up 1 base, with 13 bases separating them. The V gene's germline CDR1 is SGHRS and CDR2 YFSETQ. The CDR3 sequence: CASSPIERGTDTQYF. The CDR3 DNA reads TGCGCCAGCAGCCCGATCGAGCGGGGCACAGATACGCAGTATTTT.

The J gene is TRBJ2-6, the V gene TRBV7-8; the D is unclear. The ends were cut back, 6 bases at V and 2 bases at J, with 17 bases in the middle. This CDR3 has 17 residues. The germline V gene encodes CDR1 SGHVS and CDR2 FQNEAQ. CDR3 in DNA: TGTGCCAGCAGGAAAGAGCCCGGCCTAACTGGGGCCAACGTCCTGACTTTC. This sequence encodes CASRKEPGLTGANVLTF.

The V call is TRBV6-1, the J call TRBJ2-2; 7 nucleotides align to TRBD2. Per germline, CDR1 MNHNS and CDR2 SASEGT. Trimming removed 6 bases from V and 17 bases from J; junction bases left unmatched: 18. The CDR3 is 14 residues long. The CDR3 loop is CASRSGEDTGEGFF. The CDR3 DNA follows: TGTGCCAGCAGAAGTGGGGAGGACACCGGGGAGGGTTTTTTT.

This clone was detected a few times. Just one base apart from a much larger clone, this may be a read error. The same CDR3 can be traced to other DNA sequences in this sample. The chain is built from TRBV29-1 and TRBJ1-1, with 8 bases lining up with TRBD1. The CDR3 totals 13 residues. Germline-derived CDR1 and CDR2 are SQVTM and ANQGSEA. CDR3 sequence: CSVEDRANTEAFF. DNA for the CDR3: TGCAGCGTCGAGGACAGGGCGAACACTGAGGCTTTCTTT.

Comments on this clone: A much larger clonotype is one base distant, so this may be a read error. V gene TRBV4-2 combines with J gene TRBJ2-1, with 7 bases that match TRBD2. The V gene's germline CDR1 is LGHNA and CDR2 YNFKEQ. This CDR3 is 15 amino acids long. V dropped 1 base and J dropped 6; count of bases not matched to a gene: 6. As DNA, the CDR3 is TGTGCCAGCAGCCAAGTATGTGAGCGGGGCAATGAGCAGTTCTTC. Translating it yields CASSQVCERGNEQFF.